This paragraph reports one TCR beta chain. As yet, its antigen is unknown. The data stem from a study of graft-versus-host responses after intestinal transplantation. Study context: Transplant types were multivisceral, liver-intestinal, or isolated intestinal.

Study-wide results and caveats: Graft-donor T cell macrochimerism in patients accompanied high graft-versus-host to host-versus-graft clonal ratios in allografts. Ileal or blood samples showed some GvH clones first, and such clones were also found in recipient marrow.

Germline assignment: CDR1 ENHRY and CDR2 SYGVKD. This CDR3 comprises 12 residues. The V end was cut by 10 bases, the J end by 1 base, with 10 bases between. Assay used: immunoSEQ multiplex PCR; TCRdb lists only in-frame clones, some missing. The sample contains about 99,000 clones, 87% of which appear only once. The chain carries TRBV10-3 and TRBJ2-5; D ambiguous. Sequencing was performed on unstimulated CD4+ T cells sorted from spleen or lymph node cells, taken before intestinal transplant. The sequence came from a human donor who received an intestinal transplant. CDR3 sequence: CARWGFQETQYF. Written as DNA, the CDR3 is TGTGCCAGATGGGGATTCCAAGAGACCCAGTACTTC.